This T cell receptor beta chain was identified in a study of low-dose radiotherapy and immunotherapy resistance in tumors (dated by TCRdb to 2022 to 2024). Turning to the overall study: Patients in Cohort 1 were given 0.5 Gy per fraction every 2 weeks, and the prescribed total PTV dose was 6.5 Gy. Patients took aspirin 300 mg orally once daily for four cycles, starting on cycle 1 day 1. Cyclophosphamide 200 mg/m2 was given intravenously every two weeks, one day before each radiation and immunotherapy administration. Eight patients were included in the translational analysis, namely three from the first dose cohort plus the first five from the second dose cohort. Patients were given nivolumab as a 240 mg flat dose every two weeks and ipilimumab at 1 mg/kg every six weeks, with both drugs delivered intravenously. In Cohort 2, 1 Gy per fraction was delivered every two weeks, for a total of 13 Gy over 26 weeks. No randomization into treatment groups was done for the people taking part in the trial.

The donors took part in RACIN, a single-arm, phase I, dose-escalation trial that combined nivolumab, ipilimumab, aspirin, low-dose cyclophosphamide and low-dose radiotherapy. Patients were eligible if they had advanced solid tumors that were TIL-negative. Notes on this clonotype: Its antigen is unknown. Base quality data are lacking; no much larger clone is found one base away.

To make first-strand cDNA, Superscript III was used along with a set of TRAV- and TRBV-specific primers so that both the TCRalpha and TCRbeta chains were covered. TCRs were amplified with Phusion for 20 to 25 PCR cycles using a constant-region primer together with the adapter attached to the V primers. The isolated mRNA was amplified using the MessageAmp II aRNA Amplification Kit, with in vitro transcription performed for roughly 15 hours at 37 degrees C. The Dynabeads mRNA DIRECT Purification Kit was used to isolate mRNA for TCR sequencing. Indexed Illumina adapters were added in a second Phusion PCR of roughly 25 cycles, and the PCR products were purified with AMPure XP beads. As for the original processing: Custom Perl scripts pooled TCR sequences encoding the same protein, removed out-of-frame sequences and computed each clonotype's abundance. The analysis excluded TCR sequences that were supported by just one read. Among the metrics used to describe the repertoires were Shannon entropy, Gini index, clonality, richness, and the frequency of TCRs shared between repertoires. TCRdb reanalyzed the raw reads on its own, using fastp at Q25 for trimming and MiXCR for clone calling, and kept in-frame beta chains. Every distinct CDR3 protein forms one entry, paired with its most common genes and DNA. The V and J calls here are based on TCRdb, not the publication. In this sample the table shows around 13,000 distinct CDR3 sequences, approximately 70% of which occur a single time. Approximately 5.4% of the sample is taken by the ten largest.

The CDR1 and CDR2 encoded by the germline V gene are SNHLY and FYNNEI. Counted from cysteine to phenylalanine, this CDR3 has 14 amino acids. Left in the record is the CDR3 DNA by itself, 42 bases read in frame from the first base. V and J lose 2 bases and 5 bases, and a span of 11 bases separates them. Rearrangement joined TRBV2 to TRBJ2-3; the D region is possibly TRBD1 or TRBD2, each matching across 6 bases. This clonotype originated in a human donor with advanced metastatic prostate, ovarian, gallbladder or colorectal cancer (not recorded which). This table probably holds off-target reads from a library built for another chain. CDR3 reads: CASSEYGGEDTQYF. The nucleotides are TGTGCCAGCAGTGAATACGGGGGCGAAGATACGCAGTATTTT.